The 11 T cell receptor beta chains reported below all come from one sample, sequenced in a study of T-cell reconstitution after alpha-beta-depleted transplantation in children. A TCRbeta library incorporating unique molecular identifiers was prepared. TCRdb used MiXCR to reprocess the PCR reads, holding one entry per CDR3 protein. The sample includes 400,000 to 450,000 distinct CDR3 sequences, approximately 41% of them seen just once. The material sequenced was PBMCs, taken before TCRalphabeta/CD19-depleted stem cell transplant. The source of these receptors is a girl aged 2 to 9 with aplastic anemia, due to receive a stem cell transplant.

The gene calls are TRBV28 and TRBJ2-5; possibly TRBD2 for D (5 bases). CDR3 length: 15 residues. CDR1 and CDR2 from the germline V gene are MDHEN and SYDVKM. V was clipped by 7 bases and J by 5 bases, with 20 bases between them. Here the CDR3 DNA reads TGTGCCAGCAACCCCCGGGATCCTTATAGGGAGACCCAGTACTTC. Its translation: CASNPRDPYRETQYF.

The rearrangement links TRBV29-1 to TRBJ2-4; D might be TRBD2 (6 bases). This CDR3 region has 16 residues. CDR1 SQVTM and CDR2 ANQGSEA come from the germline V gene. V dropped 6 bases and J dropped 0 bases, with 18 bases sitting between them. The CDR3 bases are TGCAGCGTCCGACTAGGAAGGGGTCTAGCCAAAAACATTCAGTACTTC. It specifies CSVRLGRGLAKNIQYF.

Remarks on this clonotype: Sequence at one end of the junction differs from germline and may be a read error. This chain connects TRBV20-1 to TRBJ2-7; no reliable D call. From germline, CDR1 is DFQATT and CDR2 SNEGSKA (reference sequence). The CDR3 totals 11 residues. CDR3: CSASRVESYLF. Written as DNA, the CDR3 is TGCAGTGCTAGTCGCGTCGAATCTTATCTTTTC.

The V gene is TRBV6-1, the J gene TRBJ2-7; D may be TRBD1 (6 bases). The V gene lost 5 bases and the J gene lost 4 bases, with 15 bases spanning the gap. The CDR3 is 14 amino acids. Germline V CDR1 and CDR2: MNHNS, SASEGT. CDR3 DNA sequence: TGTGCCAGCAGTCAGGGGTCCCCCGGGTACGAGCAGTACTTC. Translation: CASSQGSPGYEQYF.

The V and J genes are TRBV12-3 or TRBV12-4 and TRBJ2-7; D perhaps matches TRBD2 (5 bases). The CDR3 loop spans 14 amino acids. V was clipped by 7 bases and J by 1 base, with 14 bases between them. The CDR3 DNA sequence: TGTGCCAGCAAGTCAGCGGCCAGATCCTACGAGCAGTACTTC. Amino acid sequence: CASKSAARSYEQYF.

This chain connects TRBV6-6 to TRBJ1-5; no clear D. The ends were cut back, 2 bases at V and 3 bases at J, with 5 bases in the middle. CDR1 is MNHNY, CDR2 SVGAGI, per germline (reference sequence). The length of the CDR3 is 13 residues. Here the CDR3 reads CASSYRNNQPQHF. CDR3 in DNA: TGTGCCAGCAGTTACCGGAACAATCAGCCCCAGCATTTT.

This clonotype was detected ten times or more. The V and J genes are TRBV20-1 and TRBJ2-7, with 10 bases that match TRBD2. Germline V gives CDR1 DFQATT, CDR2 SNEGSKA (reference sequence). The CDR3 has 14 amino acids. V shed 7 bases, J shed 5 bases, and the junction held 11 bases outside the gene matches. CDR3 sequence reads: CSVTKASGRDEQYF. In nucleotides, the CDR3 is TGCAGTGTTACAAAGGCTAGCGGGAGAGACGAGCAGTACTTC.

Many counts were recorded for this clonotype. J is TRBJ2-3 and V is TRBV20-1; TRBD2 matches 9 bases. Germline trimming cut 8 bases from V and 5 bases from J; bases unmatched to any gene: 14. The CDR3 has 15 amino acids. The germline V gene encodes CDR1 DFQATT and CDR2 SNEGSKA (reference sequence). As DNA, the CDR3 is TGCAGTCCATATAGCGGGAGTGGGTTAGAAGATACGCAGTATTTT. This sequence encodes CSPYSGSGLEDTQYF.

This chain uses TRBV5-1 with TRBJ2-1; maybe TRBD2 (5 bases). Per the germline V gene, CDR1 is SGHRS and CDR2 is YFSETQ. V gave up 0 bases and J gave up 0 bases, with 10 bases separating them. CDR3 length equals 16 residues. The CDR3 protein is CASSLVGATSYNEQFF. The CDR3 nucleotides are TGCGCCAGCAGCTTGGTGGGAGCGACCTCCTACAATGAGCAGTTCTTC.

The V and J genes are TRBV6-5 and TRBJ2-1; 8 nucleotides line up with TRBD2. The junction had 4 bases not matched to a gene; V was cut back by 2 bases and J by 4 bases. Germline-derived CDR1 and CDR2 are MNHEY and SVGAGI. The CDR3 consists of 15 residues. DNA of the CDR3: TGTGCCAGCAGTTACCGGCGGGAGGAATACAATGAGCAGTTCTTC. Translating it yields CASSYRREEYNEQFF.

This clonotype was detected only a few times. The chain couples TRBV20-1 to TRBJ2-7; D is undetermined. V lost 5 bases and J 2 bases, leaving 10 bases between the germline ends. CDR3 length: 12 amino acids. Germline CDR1 and CDR2: DFQATT and SNEGSKA (reference sequence). The CDR3 sequence is CSAPDSTYEQYF. The DNA of the CDR3 is TGCAGTGCTCCCGACTCAACCTACGAGCAGTACTTC.